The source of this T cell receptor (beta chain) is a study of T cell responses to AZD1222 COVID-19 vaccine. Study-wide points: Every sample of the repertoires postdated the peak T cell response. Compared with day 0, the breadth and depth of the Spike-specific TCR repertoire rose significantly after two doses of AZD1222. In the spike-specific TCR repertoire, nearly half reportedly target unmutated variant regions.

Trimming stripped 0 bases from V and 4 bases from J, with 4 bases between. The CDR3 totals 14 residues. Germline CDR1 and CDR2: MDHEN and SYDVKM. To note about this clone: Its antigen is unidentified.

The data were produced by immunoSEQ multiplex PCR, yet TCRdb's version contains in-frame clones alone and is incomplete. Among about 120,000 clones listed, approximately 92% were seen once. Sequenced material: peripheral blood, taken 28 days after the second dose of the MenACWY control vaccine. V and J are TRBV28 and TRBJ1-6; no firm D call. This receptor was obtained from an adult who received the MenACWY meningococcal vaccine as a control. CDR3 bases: TGTGCCAGCAGTTTATGGCAATATAATTCACCCCTCCACTTT. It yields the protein CASSLWQYNSPLHF.